Shown below are 21 T cell receptor beta chains from a single sample sequenced in a study of blood T cell repertoires in COVID-19. Method: immunoSEQ multiplex PCR; TCRdb's copy keeps in-frame clones and lacks some. Of approximately 150,000 clones detected, 65% to 80% appear once; the ten largest clones hold over 15%. The specimen sequenced was PBMCs or T cells enriched from blood (not recorded which). The receptor set was obtained from a woman in her sixties or seventies in a cohort exposed to, infected with or recovered from COVID-19 (not recorded which).

V is TRBV7-9 and J is TRBJ2-1; 12 bases are a match to TRBD2. Germline CDR1 SEHNR, CDR2 FQNEAQ (reference sequence). V lost 6 bases, J lost 5 bases, and 5 bases stayed unmatched. The CDR3 contains 15 residues. CDR3 sequence: CASRQTSGSHNEQFF. Here the CDR3 DNA reads TGTGCCAGCAGGCAGACTAGCGGGAGTCACAATGAGCAGTTCTTC.

The genes are TRBV5-1 and TRBJ2-1, with a possible D match to TRBD2 (7 bases). Germline V gene sequence: CDR1 SGHRS, CDR2 YFSETQ. V dropped 2 bases and J dropped 6 bases, with 30 bases sitting between them. The CDR3 is 20 amino acids. This CDR3 reads CASSLEKGDTRTRGRNEQFF. As DNA, the CDR3 is TGCGCCAGCAGCTTAGAAAAGGGGGACACCCGGACTAGAGGTCGCAATGAGCAGTTCTTC.

The chain uses TRBV9 and TRBJ2-7; TRBD1 matches 9 bases. Trimming cost V 8 bases and J 3 bases; bases outside gene matches: 6. The CDR3 is made up of 13 amino acids. Germline loops: CDR1 SGDLS, CDR2 YYNGEE. The CDR3 region is CASPGTGIYEQYF. CDR3 in DNA: TGTGCCAGTCCCGGGACAGGGATCTACGAGCAGTACTTC.

This clone was observed a few times. The chain employs TRBV28 and TRBJ2-7; 13 bases fit TRBD2. The CDR3 is made up of 16 amino acids. Germline CDR1 reads MDHEN; CDR2 reads SYDVKM. Trimming at V came to 2 bases and at J to 2 bases, leaving 3 bases not matched to a gene. This CDR3 reads CASSLAGLAGAYEQYF. The CDR3 DNA reads as TGTGCCAGCAGTTTAGCCGGACTAGCGGGAGCCTACGAGCAGTACTTC.

The chain recombines TRBV28 with TRBJ1-2; 7 positions match TRBD1. From germline, CDR1 is MDHEN and CDR2 SYDVKM. The CDR3 extends over 14 amino acids. V dropped 4 bases and J dropped 1; count of bases not matched to a gene: 3. Written as DNA, the CDR3 is TGTGCCAGCAGTTGGGGACAGAGTAACTATGGCTACACCTTC. Translation gives CASSWGQSNYGYTF.

The chain uses TRBV28 and TRBJ1-4; 8 positions agree with TRBD1. This CDR3 region has 17 residues. With 3 bases clipped from V and 5 bases from J, the junction kept 11 bases outside the gene matches. Germline V CDR1 and CDR2: MDHEN, SYDVKM. CDR3 residues: CASSLWTGMASNEKLFF. Here the CDR3 DNA reads TGTGCCAGCAGTTTGTGGACAGGGATGGCATCCAATGAAAAACTGTTTTTT.

The J gene is TRBJ1-1, the V gene TRBV28; 9 nucleotides match TRBD1. The CDR3 covers 15 residues. Germline CDR1 is MDHEN and CDR2 is SYDVKM. J lost 9 bases, V lost 1 base, and 9 bases had no gene match. CDR3 bases: TGTGCCAGCAGTTTATTCTCGACGGGACAGGGTAAAGCTTTCTTT. Translating gives CASSLFSTGQGKAFF.

This clone was seen just once. V usage is TRBV28 and J usage is TRBJ2-4, with 15 bases aligning to TRBD2. CDR3 length: 18 amino acids. The V segment lost 4 bases and the J segment 8 bases; nucleotides outside the gene matches: 12. The germline gives CDR1 MDHEN, CDR2 SYDVKM. The CDR3 DNA reads TGTGCCAGCAGTTCCTTACTCGGACTAGCGGGAGGGCTTGACATTCAGTACTTC. Translation gives CASSSLLGLAGGLDIQYF.

The CDR3 protein is CASRGQISNQPQHF. Here the CDR3 DNA reads TGTGCCAGCAGGGGACAGATAAGCAATCAGCCCCAGCATTTT. The V gene is TRBV6-5, the J gene TRBJ1-5; 7 bases align to TRBD1. Germline V lookup: CDR1 MNHEY, CDR2 SVGAGI. The CDR3 is 14 residues long. V was pared by 6 bases and J by 1 base, with 3 bases of the junction left unmatched.

The rearrangement links TRBV7-3 to TRBJ2-2; 7 positions agree with TRBD2. CDR3 length: 16 residues. Germline V gene sequence: CDR1 SGHTA, CDR2 FQGTGA. V lost 5 bases, J lost 7 bases, and 13 bases stayed unmatched. The CDR3 sequence: CASSPTGGLGIGELFF. The CDR3 DNA sequence: TGTGCCAGCAGCCCCACGGGGGGTTTGGGAATCGGGGAGCTGTTTTTT.

This clone was counted once. The J gene is TRBJ2-7, the V gene TRBV7-2; TRBD2 matches 7 bases. The CDR3 runs 14 residues. V lost 4 bases and J lost 2; bases outside the gene matches: 5. Germline lookup yields CDR1 SGHTA and CDR2 FQGNSA. The CDR3 region is CASSSGRGAYEQYF. CDR3 in DNA: TGTGCCAGCAGCTCCGGACGGGGGGCCTACGAGCAGTACTTC.

V and J are TRBV3-1 (or the pseudogene TRBV3-2) and TRBJ1-3, with D tentatively TRBD1 (5 bases). Germline CDR1 reads LGHDT; CDR2 reads YNNKEL (reference sequence). This CDR3 spans 15 amino acids. Between the trimmed V and J ends, which lost 4 bases and 2 bases, there was a span of 12 bases. CDR3 residues: CASSLDWGAGNTIYF. The CDR3 nucleotides read TGTGCCAGCAGCCTGGACTGGGGGGCTGGAAACACCATATATTTT.

In this sample, this clone turned up a few times. The CDR3 loop is CASSAGQLKGGSPLHF. The DNA of the CDR3 is TGTGCCAGCAGCGCAGGACAGTTAAAGGGTGGTTCACCCCTCCACTTT. V usage is TRBV7-2 and J usage is TRBJ1-6; D is perhaps TRBD1 (6 bases). The CDR3 is made up of 16 amino acids. Between the trimmed V and J ends, which lost 5 bases and 9 bases, there was a span of 20 bases. Germline V gives CDR1 SGHTA, CDR2 FQGNSA.

The chain joins TRBV4-2 to TRBJ1-5; the match to TRBD1 covers 8 bases. From germline, CDR1 is LGHNA and CDR2 YNFKEQ. The junction had 7 bases not matched to a gene; V was cut back by 3 bases and J by 6 bases. The CDR3 spans 15 residues. CDR3 sequence (DNA): TGTGCCAGCAGCCAGGCGGACAGGGAGGGTCAGCCCCAGCATTTT. It yields the protein CASSQADREGQPQHF.

This chain joins TRBV2 and TRBJ2-2, with 8 bases that match TRBD2. V was pared by 7 bases and J by 4 bases, with 2 bases of the junction left unmatched. This CDR3 has 13 residues. Germline V gives CDR1 SNHLY, CDR2 FYNNEI. The chain's CDR3 is CASNGRGTGELFF. DNA for the CDR3: TGTGCCAGCAACGGGAGGGGCACCGGGGAGCTGTTTTTT.

The rearrangement links TRBV27 to TRBJ2-1; TRBD2 aligns across 7 bases. CDR1 MNHEY and CDR2 SMNVEV come from the germline V gene (reference sequence). The CDR3 extends over 14 amino acids. V was clipped by 8 bases and J by 7 bases; unmatched bases: 11. For the CDR3, the DNA is TGTGCCAGCGCTTTCACCGCGGGAGTTAATGAGCAGTTCTTC. Translating gives CASAFTAGVNEQFF.

The gene calls are TRBV2 and TRBJ1-2, with D hard to call. The V gene lost 6 bases and the J gene lost 6 bases, with 8 bases spanning the gap. The CDR3 is made up of 11 amino acids. Looked up from germline, CDR1 is SNHLY and CDR2 is FYNNEI. The CDR3 region is CASRYSDGYTF. CDR3 sequence (DNA): TGTGCCAGCAGATATTCGGATGGCTACACCTTC.

The chain employs TRBV28 and TRBJ2-2; 8 bases fit TRBD2. The CDR3 loop spans 18 amino acids. Germline V CDR1 and CDR2: MDHEN, SYDVKM. The trim removed 3 bases at V and 2 bases at J, leaving 11 bases unmatched. The chain's CDR3 is CASSFWGPRGANTGELFF. Written as DNA, the CDR3 is TGTGCCAGCAGTTTTTGGGGACCGCGGGGGGCCAACACCGGGGAGCTGTTTTTT. Using reference TRBV28 and TRBJ2-2 for the parts outside the CDR3, the full variable domain is DVKVTQSSRYLVKRTGEKVFLECVQDMDHENMFWYRQDPGLGLRLIYFSYDVKMKEKGDIPEGYSVSREKKERFSLILESASTNQTSMYLCASSFWGPRGANTGELFFGEGSRLTVL.

The V and J genes are TRBV28 and TRBJ1-2; a possible D gene is TRBD1 (5 bases). V lost 6 bases and J 2 bases, leaving 19 bases between the germline ends. CDR1 and CDR2 from the germline V gene are MDHEN and SYDVKM. This CDR3 is built from 16 residues. The CDR3 coding sequence is TGTGCCAGCAGCGGTGGGGCACGCAGGGCAAACTATGGCTACACCTTC. It is translated as CASSGGARRANYGYTF.

This clone was seen a few times. The chain is built from TRBV19 and TRBJ1-2; the match to TRBD1 covers 9 bases. Trimming removed 3 bases from V and 1 base from J; junction bases left unmatched: 3. The CDR3 has 15 residues. Germline CDR1 reads LNHDA; CDR2 reads SQIVND (reference sequence). CDR3 region: CASSIPTGGNYGYTF. Written as DNA, the CDR3 is TGTGCCAGTAGTATTCCGACAGGGGGTAACTATGGCTACACCTTC. Full variable domain (rest looked up from reference TRBV19 and TRBJ1-2): DGGITQSPKYLFRKEGQNVTLSCEQNLNHDAMYWYRQDPGQGLRLIYYSQIVNDFQKGDIAEGYSVSREKKESFPLTVTSAQKNPTAFYLCASSIPTGGNYGYTFGSGTRLTVV.

This clone has just a few counts. The chain carries TRBV11-1 and TRBJ2-7, with 8 bases aligning to TRBD1. This CDR3 has 15 residues. Losses at the gene ends were 4 bases for V and 4 bases for J; bases not matched to a gene: 9. CDR1 is SGHAT and CDR2 is FQDESV in the germline V gene (reference sequence). The CDR3 DNA is TGTGCCAGCAGCTGGGCAGGGGGCGCATCTTACGAGCAGTACTTC. This codes for CASSWAGGASYEQYF.